The 21 T cell receptor beta chains listed next were all sequenced from one sample in a study of blood T cells in healthy people across ages. Alongside a J-beta primer mix, a sample-barcoded 5' primer served in a second PCR lasting roughly 6 to 11 cycles. Via MiXCR, TCRdb re-called the 5' RACE reads, giving one row per CDR3 protein. Found here are under 2 million distinct CDR3 sequences, 34% of them singletons; the top ten hold 10% to 12%. The source material was blood. Receptors originate from a woman younger than 45 in good health.

This clonotype was seen a few times. The V call is TRBV6-6, the J call TRBJ1-2; 8 nucleotides agree with TRBD1. Germline loops: CDR1 MNHNY, CDR2 SVGAGI (reference sequence). The CDR3 length is 17 residues. With 5 bases clipped from V and 0 bases from J, the junction kept 11 bases outside the gene matches. The DNA for the CDR3 is TGTGCCAGCAGTAGTTTTGGTACAGGGGGTGCTAACTATGGCTACACCTTC. Translation gives CASSSFGTGGANYGYTF.

This clonotype was found a few times. The J gene is TRBJ1-2, the V gene TRBV28, with D unresolved. Per the germline V gene, CDR1 is MDHEN and CDR2 is SYDVKM. The CDR3 totals 12 residues. Trimming took 4 bases from V and 7 from J, leaving 10 bases between them. The chain's CDR3 is CASSSPGFGYTF. CDR3 sequence (DNA): TGTGCCAGCAGTTCGCCAGGCTTTGGCTACACCTTC.

This sequence joins TRBV3-1 and TRBJ1-2; possibly TRBD1 for D (6 bases). The CDR3 has 15 amino acids. Germline V gene data show CDR1 as LGHDT and CDR2 as YNNKEL (reference sequence). V was shortened by 1 base and J by 1 base, with 10 bases between the two germline ends. This CDR3 is CASSQGSGVNYGYTF. In DNA, the CDR3 is TGTGCCAGCAGCCAAGGTTCAGGGGTTAACTATGGCTACACCTTC.

The chain recombines TRBV6-6 with TRBJ2-3; no clear D. CDR1 and CDR2 from the germline V gene are MNHNY and SVGAGI (reference sequence). V was pared by 7 bases and J by 0 bases, with 11 bases between. This CDR3 spans 14 amino acids. The CDR3 protein is CASTFTFSTDTQYF. CDR3 coding DNA: TGTGCCAGCACATTTACTTTTAGCACAGATACGCAGTATTTT.

This chain uses TRBV5-4 with TRBJ2-3, with TRBD2 matching 13 bases. There are 19 residues in the CDR3. The germline CDR1 and CDR2 sequences are SGHNT and YYREEE (reference sequence). V dropped 3 bases and J dropped 4; count of bases not matched to a gene: 14. CDR3 in DNA: TGTGCCAGCAGCTCCGGGCCCACTAGCGGGAGGGCCGGGGCAGATACGCAGTATTTT. Protein sequence: CASSSGPTSGRAGADTQYF.

The genes are TRBV15 and TRBJ2-1, with 15 bases identical to TRBD2. The CDR3 sequence is 16 residues long. Germline V gene data show CDR1 as LNHNV and CDR2 as YYDKDF (reference sequence). Losses at the gene ends were 5 bases for V and 5 bases for J; bases not matched to a gene: 4. The CDR3 here is CATSGLAGGPNNEQFF. DNA of the CDR3: TGTGCCACCAGCGGACTAGCGGGAGGGCCGAACAATGAGCAGTTCTTC.

J is TRBJ2-7 and V is TRBV20-1, with 8 bases matching TRBD1. Germline lookup yields CDR1 DFQATT and CDR2 SNEGSKA (reference sequence). The CDR3 is 12 amino acids. J lost 7 bases, V lost 3 bases, and 5 bases had no gene match. The CDR3 sequence: CSARGTGGEQYF. The CDR3 nucleotides are TGCAGTGCTAGGGGGACAGGAGGTGAGCAGTACTTC.

The chain is built from TRBV25-1 and TRBJ1-2; no clear D. CDR1 and CDR2 (germline): MGHDK, SYGVNS. This CDR3 contains 15 residues. V lost 2 bases, J lost 4 bases, and 14 bases lay in between. The CDR3: CASSEREGSTYGYTF. DNA of the CDR3: TGTGCCAGCAGTGAACGGGAGGGAAGTACCTATGGCTACACCTTC.

At least ten counts were recorded for this clonotype. The CDR3 sequence: CASSLGEITDTQYF. For the CDR3, the DNA is TGCGCCAGCAGCTTGGGGGAGATCACAGATACGCAGTATTTT. The V gene is TRBV5-1, the J gene TRBJ2-3, with D possibly TRBD2 on 5 matching bases. The CDR3 totals 14 residues. V lost 0 bases, J lost 2 bases, and 7 bases lay in between. Germline-derived CDR1 and CDR2 are SGHRS and YFSETQ.

This clonotype has a count of ten or more. A junction end diverges from the germline sequence, so it may reflect a read error. This sequence joins TRBV3-1 and TRBJ2-1; D unclear. Germline values: CDR1 LGHDT, CDR2 YNNKEL (reference sequence). The CDR3 consists of 12 residues. The CDR3 here is CASSQVRNEQFF. CDR3 DNA: TGCGCCAGCAGCCAAGTTCGCAATGAGCAGTTCTTC.

This clonotype appeared a few times. This rearrangement joins TRBV30 to TRBJ2-1; 9 bases line up with TRBD2. After removal of 4 bases from V and 5 bases from J, the junction contained 12 bases not matched to a gene. The CDR3 is 16 residues long. Germline V CDR1 and CDR2: GTSNPN, SVGIG (reference sequence). CDR3 amino acids: CAWIRREGLANNEQFF. In DNA form, the CDR3 reads TGTGCCTGGATCCGACGAGAGGGACTAGCCAACAATGAGCAGTTCTTC.

The V call is TRBV7-8, the J call TRBJ2-1, with D hard to call. Germline V gene data show CDR1 as SGHVS and CDR2 as FQNEAQ. Trimming took 1 base from V and 4 from J, leaving 8 bases between them. CDR3 length equals 14 residues. DNA for the CDR3: TGTGCCAGCAGCTTAGAGCAGGAATACAATGAGCAGTTCTTC. This gives the protein CASSLEQEYNEQFF.

V gene TRBV4-2 combines with J gene TRBJ2-7, with TRBD2 as a possible D gene (5 bases). This CDR3 has 19 residues. Germline loops: CDR1 LGHNA, CDR2 YNFKEQ. V dropped 1 base and J dropped 0 bases, with 22 bases sitting between them. The CDR3 DNA follows: TGTGCCAGCAGCCAAGCGGCGGGCCTGGCTAGCAGTAGCTCCTACGAGCAGTACTTC. It yields the protein CASSQAAGLASSSSYEQYF.

This clonotype was seen at least ten times. The chain has TRBV7-7 and TRBJ2-5, with a weak D call TRBD2 (6 bases). V was clipped by 4 bases and J by 2 bases, with 11 bases between them. Germline V lookup: CDR1 SSHAT, CDR2 FNYEAQ (reference sequence). The CDR3 is 14 residues long. The CDR3 DNA reads TGTGCCAGCAGCTCCGTAAGCGGGCAAGAGACCCAGTACTTC. Amino acids: CASSSVSGQETQYF.

The chain uses TRBV11-2 and TRBJ2-4, with D perhaps TRBD2 (6 bases). CDR3 length: 15 residues. Germline CDR1 is SGHAT and CDR2 is FQNNGV. Trimming removed 6 bases from V and 5 bases from J, with 17 bases in between. The CDR3, as DNA: TGTGCCAGCAGGGGGGGTGCTGGGCGGGAAAACATTCAGTACTTC. Translating it yields CASRGGAGRENIQYF.

Here the CDR3 reads CASSLDISYTDTQYF. CDR3 nucleotide sequence: TGTGCCAGCAGCTTAGATATCTCCTACACAGATACGCAGTATTTT. This sequence joins TRBV11-2 and TRBJ2-3, with D hard to call. Germline CDR1 is SGHAT and CDR2 is FQNNGV. V was shortened by 0 bases and J by 2 bases, with 9 bases between the two germline ends. This CDR3 is built from 15 residues. The full variable domain, completed using reference TRBV11-2 and TRBJ2-3, is EAGVAQSPRYKIIEKRQSVAFWCNPISGHATLYWYQQILGQGPKLLIQFQNNGVVDDSQLPKDRFSAERLKGVDSTLKIQPAKLEDSAVYLCASSLDISYTDTQYFGPGTRLTVL.

The chain recombines TRBV27 with TRBJ1-5; TRBD1 is a possible D gene (6 bases). The CDR3 extends over 15 amino acids. Germline values: CDR1 MNHEY, CDR2 SMNVEV (reference sequence). V was pared by 5 bases and J by 2 bases, with 13 bases between. Here the CDR3 reads CASSLQGFGNQPQHF. The CDR3 DNA follows: TGTGCCAGCAGTCTACAGGGTTTTGGCAATCAGCCCCAGCATTTT.

The gene calls are TRBV20-1 and TRBJ1-6; perhaps TRBD1 as D (5 bases). The germline V and J ends were trimmed by 6 bases and 9 bases, with 21 bases remaining between them. The CDR3 is made up of 15 amino acids. Per germline, CDR1 DFQATT and CDR2 SNEGSKA (reference sequence). The CDR3 coding sequence is TGCAGTGCCAAGCCCCCTGGGACCCAGGGTTCACCCCTCCACTTT. Amino acids: CSAKPPGTQGSPLHF.

The chain links TRBV6-1 to TRBJ2-7; D is perhaps TRBD2 (6 bases). The ends were cut back, 6 bases at V and 7 bases at J, with 19 bases in the middle. The CDR3 is made up of 14 amino acids. Germline CDR1 and CDR2: MNHNS and SASEGT. CDR3 coding DNA: TGTGCCAGCAGAGAACGCACCTTGGGGGGAGAGCAGTACTTC. Protein product: CASRERTLGGEQYF.

J is TRBJ2-3 and V is TRBV5-1, with D possibly being TRBD1 (6 bases). Germline V CDR1 and CDR2: SGHRS, YFSETQ. The CDR3 contains 15 residues. V was trimmed by 4 bases and J by 5 bases, leaving 17 bases between them. The CDR3 coding sequence is TGCGCCAGCAGCGTGGTGATGGGGGCTGGAGATACGCAGTATTTT. This sequence encodes CASSVVMGAGDTQYF.

The chain carries TRBV18 and TRBJ2-7, with D perhaps TRBD1 (6 bases). The germline V gene has CDR1 KGHSH and CDR2 LQKENI. Between the trimmed V and J ends, which lost 5 bases and 2 bases, there was a span of 13 bases. The CDR3 is made up of 14 amino acids. CDR3 residues: CASSSGQFTYEQYF. The DNA of the CDR3 is TGTGCCAGCTCATCTGGACAGTTCACCTACGAGCAGTACTTC. Complete variable domain (other parts from reference TRBV18 and TRBJ2-7): NAGVMQNPRHLVRRRGQEARLRCSPMKGHSHVYWYRQLPEEGLKFMVYLQKENIIDESGMPKERFSAEFPKEGPSILRIQQVVRGDSAAYFCASSSGQFTYEQYFGPGTRLTVT.